This T cell receptor beta chain originates from a study of cytomegalovirus exposure and HLA in healthy donors (TCRdb year 2017). General notes on the study: According to a later analysis, the 110 or so validation repertoires were produced on the same platform as the roughly 700 repertoires of the first cohort. The aim of the study was to test whether cataloging public T cell receptors could identify signatures of past pathogen exposure. Besides the first cohort of around 670 subjects, a separate validation cohort made up of around 120 different subjects was used. The study combined high-throughput TCR immunosequencing, statistical association of individual TCRs with disease status, and machine learning to predict cytomegalovirus infection status. The paper's findings and limits, for the study overall: The authors suggested that the approach could potentially be extended to other disease states and immunological phenotypes. Cytomegalovirus status was reported to be diagnosed by the classifier with high specificity and sensitivity in both the original and validation cohorts. All 120 or so repertoires were used to score co-occurrence in the validation cohort in a later analysis, because that analysis had no HLA typing for the cohort. A few of the identified cytomegalovirus-associated TCR beta chains were confirmed in vitro to be specific for cytomegalovirus antigens. Across donors, most TCR sequences were observed very rarely, whereas some public TCRs were present in many individuals. The study listed 150 to 200 TCR beta chains as associated with cytomegalovirus. In a later analysis, TCRs clustered in the first cohort were found to also tend to co-occur in the 130 or so validation repertoires, with approximately 94% of cluster scores above 0.

Library generation was performed with the immunoSEQ multiplex PCR assay. The paper's data handling went like this. A statistical classification framework was developed to diagnose cytomegalovirus status using the catalog of TCR beta chain sequences. As stored in TCRdb, this immuneACCESS dataset retains in-frame rearrangements with V and J assigned. A fraction of the clones does not appear; measured against another copy, unresolved V genes explain less than half of the discrepancy, and the remainder lacks a known reason. The D gene and trimming were derived from the DNA, and the V and J assignments and clone size from that table. The sample profile shows around 150,000 clones; about 96% of them were found once. Clones ranked in the top ten supply 0.89% of the sample. Donors formed part of the validation cohort, which comprised over a hundred subjects and was distinct from the first cohort of roughly 600 subjects.

Points on this clone: It has no known antigen specificity. Per-base quality was not reported, and no clone a single base away is much larger than it.

Unmatched junction bases come to 2, with V trimmed by 6 bases and J by 5 bases. From the cysteine through the phenylalanine, the CDR3 covers 14 amino acids. Of all the DNA, just the CDR3 is kept, 42 bases in frame from base 1. Per the germline V gene, SGDLS is the CDR1 and YYNGEE is the CDR2. The chain couples TRBV9 to TRBJ2-2; 12 bases in between match TRBD2. The material sequenced was PBMCs. This clonotype was obtained from a woman aged 18-29 years in good health and CMV-seronegative. CDR3 region: CASTGTSGTGELFF. The DNA reads TGTGCCAGCACAGGGACTAGCGGGACCGGGGAGCTGTTTTTT.